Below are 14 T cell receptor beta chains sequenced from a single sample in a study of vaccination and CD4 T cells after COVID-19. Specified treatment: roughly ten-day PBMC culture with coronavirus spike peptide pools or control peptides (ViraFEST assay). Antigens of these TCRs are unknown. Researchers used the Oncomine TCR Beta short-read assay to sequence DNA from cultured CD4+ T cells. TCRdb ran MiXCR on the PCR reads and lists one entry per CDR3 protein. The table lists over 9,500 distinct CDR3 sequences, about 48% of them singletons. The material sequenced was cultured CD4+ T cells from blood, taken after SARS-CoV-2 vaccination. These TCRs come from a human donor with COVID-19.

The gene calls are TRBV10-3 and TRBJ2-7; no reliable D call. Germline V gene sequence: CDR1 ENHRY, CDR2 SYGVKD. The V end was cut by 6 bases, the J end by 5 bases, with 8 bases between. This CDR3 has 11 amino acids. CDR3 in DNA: TGTGCCATCAGACAAACGGACGAGCAGTACTTC. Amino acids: CAIRQTDEQYF.

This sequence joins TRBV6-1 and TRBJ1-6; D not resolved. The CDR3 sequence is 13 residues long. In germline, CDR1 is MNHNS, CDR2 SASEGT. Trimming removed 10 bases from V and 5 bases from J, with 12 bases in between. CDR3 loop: CATRIVDNSPLHF. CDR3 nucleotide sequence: TGTGCCACCAGAATTGTGGATAATTCACCCCTCCACTTT.

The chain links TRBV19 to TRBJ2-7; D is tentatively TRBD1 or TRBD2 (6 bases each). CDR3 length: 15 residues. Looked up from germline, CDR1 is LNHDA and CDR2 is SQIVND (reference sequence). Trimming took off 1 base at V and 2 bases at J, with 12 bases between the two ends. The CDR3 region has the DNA TGTGCCAGTAGTATAGGGGGGGCAGCTACCTACGAGCAGTACTTC. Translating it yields CASSIGGAATYEQYF.

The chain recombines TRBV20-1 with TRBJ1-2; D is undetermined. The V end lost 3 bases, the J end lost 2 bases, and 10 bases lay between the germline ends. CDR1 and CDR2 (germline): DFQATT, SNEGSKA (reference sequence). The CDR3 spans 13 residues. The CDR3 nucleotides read TGCAGTGCTAGCGTTGGCACAAACTATGGCTACACCTTC. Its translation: CSASVGTNYGYTF.

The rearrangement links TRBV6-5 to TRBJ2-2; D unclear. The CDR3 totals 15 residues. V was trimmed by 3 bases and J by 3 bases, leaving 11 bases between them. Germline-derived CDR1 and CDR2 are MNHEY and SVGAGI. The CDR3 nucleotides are TGTGCCAGCAGTTATGAAAGGACCTACACCGGGGAGCTGTTTTTT. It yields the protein CASSYERTYTGELFF.

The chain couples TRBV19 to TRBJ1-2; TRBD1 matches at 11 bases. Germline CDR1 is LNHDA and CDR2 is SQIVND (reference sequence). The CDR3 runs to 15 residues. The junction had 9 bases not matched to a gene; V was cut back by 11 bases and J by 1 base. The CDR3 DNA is TGTGCCTGCCAGGACAGGGGGCCGAGTAACTATGGCTACACCTTC. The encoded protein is CACQDRGPSNYGYTF.

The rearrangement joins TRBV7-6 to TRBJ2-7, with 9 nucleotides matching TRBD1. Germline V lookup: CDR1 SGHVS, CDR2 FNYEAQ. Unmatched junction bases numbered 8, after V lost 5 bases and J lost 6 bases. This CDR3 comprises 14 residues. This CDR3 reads CASSPGQGIPEQYF. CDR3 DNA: TGTGCCAGCAGCCCGGGACAGGGAATACCCGAGCAGTACTTC.

CDR3 loop: CASSPTGVRGGNEQYF. CDR3 nucleotides: TGTGCCAGCAGCCCAACGGGGGTCAGGGGTGGTAACGAGCAGTACTTC. This chain connects TRBV27 to TRBJ2-7, with D perhaps TRBD1 or TRBD2 (6 bases each). V lost 6 bases and J 5 bases, leaving 23 bases between the germline ends. This CDR3 contains 16 residues. Germline V lookup: CDR1 MNHEY, CDR2 SMNVEV (reference sequence).

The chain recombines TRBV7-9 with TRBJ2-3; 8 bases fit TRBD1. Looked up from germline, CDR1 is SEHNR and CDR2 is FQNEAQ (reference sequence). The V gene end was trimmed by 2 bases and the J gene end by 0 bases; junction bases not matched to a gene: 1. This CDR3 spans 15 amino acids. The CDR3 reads CASSLRQGSTDTQYF. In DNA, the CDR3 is TGTGCCAGCAGCTTAAGACAGGGGAGCACAGATACGCAGTATTTT.

CDR3 in amino acids: CASSLETESYTF. The CDR3 bases are TGTGCCAGCAGCTTAGAAACGGAGAGCTACACCTTC. V is TRBV7-9 and J is TRBJ1-2; D is uncertain. From germline, CDR1 is SEHNR and CDR2 FQNEAQ (reference sequence). V was cut by 1 base and J by 9 bases, with 9 bases left in between. The CDR3 is made up of 12 amino acids. The full variable domain, rest sourced from reference TRBV7-9 and TRBJ1-2, is DTGVSQNPRHKITKRGQNVTFRCDPISEHNRLYWYRQTLGQGPEFLTYFQNEAQLEKSRLLSDRFSAERPKGSFSTLEIQRTEQGDSAMYLCASSLETESYTFGSGTRLTVV.

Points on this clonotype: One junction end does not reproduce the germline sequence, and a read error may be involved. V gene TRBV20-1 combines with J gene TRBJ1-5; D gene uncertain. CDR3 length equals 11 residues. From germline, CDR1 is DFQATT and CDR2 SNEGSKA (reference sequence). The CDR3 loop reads CSARDMGHDGF. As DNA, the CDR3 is TGCAGTGCTAGAGATATGGGCCACGACGGTTTT.

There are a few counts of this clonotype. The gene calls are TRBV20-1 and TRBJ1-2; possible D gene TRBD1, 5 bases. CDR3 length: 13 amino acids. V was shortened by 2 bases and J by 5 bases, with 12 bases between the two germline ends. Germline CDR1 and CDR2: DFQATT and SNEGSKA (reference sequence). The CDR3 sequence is CSARLGLGYGYTF. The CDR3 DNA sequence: TGCAGTGCTAGACTGGGGCTCGGTTATGGCTACACCTTC.

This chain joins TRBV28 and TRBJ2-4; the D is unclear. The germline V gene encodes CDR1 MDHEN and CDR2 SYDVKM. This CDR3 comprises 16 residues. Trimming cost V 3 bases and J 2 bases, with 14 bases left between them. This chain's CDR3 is CASSLPGVDTKNIQYF. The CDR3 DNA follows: TGTGCCAGCAGTTTGCCGGGTGTTGACACCAAAAACATTCAGTACTTC.

CDR3: CASSESGTGGFSSPQHF. CDR3 sequence (DNA): TGCGCCAGCAGTGAGTCTGGGACAGGGGGCTTCTCATCGCCCCAGCATTTT. V usage is TRBV10-2 and J usage is TRBJ1-5, with 12 bases lining up with TRBD1. The CDR3 has 17 amino acids. Trimming cost V 0 bases and J 9 bases; bases outside gene matches: 9. CDR1 is WSHSY, CDR2 SAAADI, per germline.